Included here is one T cell receptor beta chain sequence, with context. This record comes from a study of blood T cell repertoires in COVID-19. Study context: The study drew acute and convalescent COVID-19 samples from the United States, Italy and Spain. Sample material is recorded as cDNA or gDNA derived from T cells, B-cell-depleted T cells, or PBMCs.

Assay used: immunoSEQ multiplex PCR; TCRdb lists only in-frame clones, some missing. Among some 96,000 clones listed, about 77% were seen once. The CDR3 is 11 amino acids. Trimming stripped 8 bases from V and 8 bases from J, with 12 bases between. Per germline, CDR1 SNHLY and CDR2 FYNNEI. This receptor was obtained from a man between 65 and 85 years old with active or convalescent COVID-19. The sample was peripheral blood. This chain joins TRBV2 and TRBJ1-1, with no clear D. CDR3 sequence reads: CASGSGAEAFF. CDR3 bases: TGTGCCAGCGGCAGTGGAGCGGAAGCTTTCTTT.